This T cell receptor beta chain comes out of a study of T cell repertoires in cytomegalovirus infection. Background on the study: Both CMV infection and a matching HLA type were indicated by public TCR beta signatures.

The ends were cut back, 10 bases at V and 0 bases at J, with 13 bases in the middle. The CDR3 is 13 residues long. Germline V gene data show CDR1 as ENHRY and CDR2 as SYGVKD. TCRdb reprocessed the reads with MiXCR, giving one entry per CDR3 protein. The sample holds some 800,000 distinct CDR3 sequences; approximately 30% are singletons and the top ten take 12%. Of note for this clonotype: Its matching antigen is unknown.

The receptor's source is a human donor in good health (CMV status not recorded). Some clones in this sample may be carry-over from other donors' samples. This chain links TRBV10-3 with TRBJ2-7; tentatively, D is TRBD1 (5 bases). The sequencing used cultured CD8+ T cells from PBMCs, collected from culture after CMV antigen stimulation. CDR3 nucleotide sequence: TGTGCCACCAGATCAGACAGCTCCTACGAGCAGTACGTC. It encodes CATRSDSSYEQYV.